This TCR beta chain was captured in a study of blood T cell repertoires in COVID-19. On the study more broadly: COVID-19 samples, acute and convalescent, were from the United States, Italy and Spain. The analysed material was cDNA or gDNA that came from T cells, B-cell-depleted T cells, or PBMCs.

In the original workflow: Amplification with reference gene primers provided the estimates of nucleated cell counts. TCRdb keeps only in-frame clones here, not all; method: immunoSEQ multiplex PCR. V and J calls and clone size are those listed in that table; D and trimming were worked out from the DNA. The top ten hold approximately 1.2% of the sample, which has 210,000 or so clones, roughly nine tenths seen once. The CDR3 contains 16 residues. Germline CDR1 reads LGHDT; CDR2 reads YNNKEL (reference sequence). With 0 bases clipped from V and 9 bases from J, the junction kept 12 bases outside the gene matches.

This receptor was identified in a man younger than 40 with acute or convalescent COVID-19. Sequencing input: peripheral blood. The chain carries TRBV3-1 (or the pseudogene TRBV3-2) and TRBJ2-5; 8 bases match TRBD2. The CDR3 region has the DNA TGTGCCAGCAGCCAAGATTGGACTAGCTCCCGGGGGTCCCAGTACTTC. Its translation: CASSQDWTSSRGSQYF.